This is a list of T cell receptor beta chains from one sample in a study of control samples from healthy donors and cancer patients. Measured with immunoSEQ multiplex PCR; TCRdb has only the in-frame clones, and not every one. Found here are about 84,000 clones, 84% of them singletons; the top ten hold 11%. The sample consisted of PBMCs. The receptors come from a man aged 55 to 70 with head and neck cancer. CDR3s include the opening cysteine and the closing phenylalanine or tryptophan. A D gene is named only where the DNA matches it firmly. The size entry is marked missing in some rows and otherwise reads once, few, many or a size class.

TRBV6-5	-	-	TRBJ2-1	TGTGCCAGCAGTTACTCGCGGGGAAGCTACAATGAGCAGTTCTTC	CASSYSRGSYNEQFF
TRBV28	-	once	TRBJ2-5	TGTGCCAGCGCCTCGGCCCAAGAGACCCAGTACTTC	CASASAQETQYF
TRBV4-1	TRBD1	-	TRBJ1-2	TGCGCCAGCAGCCAAGACCCTACTTTGGACAGGGGGCCTGGCTACACCTTC	CASSQDPTLDRGPGYTF
TRBV7-6	-	-	TRBJ1-5	TGTGCCAGCAGCCGAGATCCAGAAGGTTACCAGCCCCAGCATTTT	CASSRDPEGYQPQHF
TRBV7-9	-	-	TRBJ1-1	TGTGCCAGCAGCTTAGAGACAGGCACCGGGAAAGCTTTCTTT	CASSLETGTGKAFF
TRBV19	-	-	TRBJ2-2	TGTGCCAGTAGTATAGATTCCGGTGGATTGATCACCGGGGAGCTGTTTTTT	CASSIDSGGLITGELFF
TRBV7-6	TRBD1	-	TRBJ2-1	TGTGCCAGCAGCTTAGTTGGGGACAGGGGCTATGAGCAGTTCTTC	CASSLVGDRGYEQFF
TRBV27	TRBD1	-	TRBJ1-5	TGTGCCAGCAGTCCTGACAGGGGGTATCAGCCCCAGCATTTT	CASSPDRGYQPQHF
TRBV7-9	-	once	TRBJ2-7	TGTGCCAGCAGCTTAGGCCTAGCTATAAACGAGCAGTACTTC	CASSLGLAINEQYF
TRBV27	-	-	TRBJ2-7	TGTGCCAGCAGTTCCGGACCGGCCTACGAGCAGTACTTC	CASSSGPAYEQYF
TRBV5-8	-	-	TRBJ1-1	TGTGCCAGCAGCTTGTGGGGGCTAGCTGAAGCTTTCTTT	CASSLWGLAEAFF
TRBV7-2	TRBD2	-	TRBJ2-5	TGTGCCAGCAGCCCAGGGACTAGCGGGAGGGGGGAGACCCAGTACTTC	CASSPGTSGRGETQYF
TRBV28	-	once	TRBJ2-5	TGTGCCAGCAGTGCGCCGGAGACCCAGTACTTC	CASSAPETQYF
TRBV2	-	-	TRBJ1-1	TGTGCCAGCAGTGAGAGAGGGAGCTTTGAAGCTTTCTTT	CASSERGSFEAFF
TRBV5-4	TRBD2	-	TRBJ2-3	TGTGCCAGCAGCTTGGAGGGGACTAGCGCAGATACGCAGTATTTT	CASSLEGTSADTQYF
TRBV30	TRBD1	-	TRBJ1-2	TGTGCCTGGGGCAGGGACAGACCCAAAGGCTACACCTTC	CAWGRDRPKGYTF
TRBV19	-	few	TRBJ1-5	TGTGCCAGTAGTGTTATCCCGGTGGGCGATCAGCCCCAGCATTTT	CASSVIPVGDQPQHF
TRBV3-1/TRBV3-2	-	-	TRBJ2-3	TGTGCCAGCCAGGGACCAAACACAGATACGCAGTATTTT	CASQGPNTDTQYF
TRBV30	-	-	TRBJ2-7	TGTGCCTGGGATAGGGCCTACGAGCAGTACTTC	CAWDRAYEQYF
TRBV2	TRBD1	-	TRBJ1-4	TGTGCCAGCAGTGAATTAAGGACAGGTTATGAAAAACTGTTTTTT	CASSELRTGYEKLFF
TRBV19	TRBD2	few	TRBJ2-5	TGTGCCAGTAGTTTAGCGGGAGCAGAGACCCAGTACTTC	CASSLAGAETQYF
TRBV24-1	-	-	TRBJ1-3	TGTGCCACCAGTGATGTAGGGTTTGGAAACACCATATATTTT	CATSDVGFGNTIYF
TRBV5-1	TRBD1	-	TRBJ2-3	TGCGCCAGCAGCCGGGACAGGGGCACAGATACGCAGTATTTT	CASSRDRGTDTQYF
TRBV18	TRBD1	-	TRBJ1-4	TGTGCCAGCTCACCAAACGCTCCGGGACAGGGGGGCGAAAAACTGTTTTTT	CASSPNAPGQGGEKLFF
TRBV28	-	-	TRBJ2-1	TGTGCCAGCAGTTTATACGACTACAATGAGCAGTTCTTC	CASSLYDYNEQFF
TRBV11-2	-	-	TRBJ2-1	TGTGCCAGCAGCTTAGAGCGTTCTAGCATTACTGAGCAGTTCTTC	CASSLERSSITEQFF
TRBV12-3/TRBV12-4	-	-	TRBJ2-2	TGTGCCAGCAAGTGGGGAACCGGGGAGCTGTTTTTT	CASKWGTGELFF
TRBV11-3	TRBD1	-	TRBJ2-1	TGTGCCAGCAGCCCAAGGTCGGACAGGATGCGCAATGAGCAGTTCTTC	CASSPRSDRMRNEQFF
TRBV3-1/TRBV3-2	TRBD1	-	TRBJ1-6	TGTGCCAGCAGCCAAGAATTCGGGACAGGGGGTTCACCCCTCCACTTT	CASSQEFGTGGSPLHF
TRBV4-1	-	once	TRBJ2-1	TGCGCCAGCAGCCCCAGCGGCCCCAGGAGGGAGCAGTTCTTC	CASSPSGPRREQFF
TRBV19	TRBD1	-	TRBJ2-7	TGTGCCAGTAGTATAGGGACAGGGGCTCGAGAGCAGTACTTC	CASSIGTGAREQYF
TRBV6-5	-	-	TRBJ1-4	TGTGCCAGCAGGGGTAATGAAAAACTGTTTTTT	CASRGNEKLFF
TRBV5-1	-	-	TRBJ1-2	TGCGCCAGCAGCTTGAACGTTCCAATGGCCGGTAGCTATGGCTACACCTTC	CASSLNVPMAGSYGYTF
TRBV14	-	once	TRBJ1-1	TGTGCCAGCAGCTACAGTGACACTGAAGCTTTCTTT	CASSYSDTEAFF
TRBV4-2	-	-	TRBJ2-7	TGTGCCAGCAGCCAAGATCTAGGGTTGTCCTCCTACGAGCAGTACTTC	CASSQDLGLSSYEQYF
TRBV29-1	TRBD2	-	TRBJ2-1	TGCAGCGTTGAAGGACTAGCGGGAGCCGACGAGCAGTTCTTC	CSVEGLAGADEQFF
TRBV27	-	-	TRBJ1-6	TGTGCCAGCACCAATCAGGGGTTCAATTCACCCCTCCACTTT	CASTNQGFNSPLHF